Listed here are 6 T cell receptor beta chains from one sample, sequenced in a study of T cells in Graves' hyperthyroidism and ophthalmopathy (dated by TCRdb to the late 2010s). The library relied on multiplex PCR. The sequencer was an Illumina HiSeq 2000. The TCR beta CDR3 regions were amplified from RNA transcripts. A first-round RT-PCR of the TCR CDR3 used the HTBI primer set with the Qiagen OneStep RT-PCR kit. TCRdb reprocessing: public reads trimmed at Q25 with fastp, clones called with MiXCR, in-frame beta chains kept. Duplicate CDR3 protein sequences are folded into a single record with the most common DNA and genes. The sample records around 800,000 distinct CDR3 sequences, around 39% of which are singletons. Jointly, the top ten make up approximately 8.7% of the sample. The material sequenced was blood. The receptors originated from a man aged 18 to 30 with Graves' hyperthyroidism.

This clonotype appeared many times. The CDR3: CATSVGQGDGYTF. CDR3 nucleotide sequence: TGTGCCACCAGTGTCGGACAGGGGGATGGCTACACCTTC. J is TRBJ1-2 and V is TRBV24-1; the match to TRBD1 covers 10 bases. V was clipped by 5 bases and J by 6 bases; unmatched bases: 2. Germline V gene sequence: CDR1 KGHDR, CDR2 SFDVKD. This CDR3 spans 13 amino acids.

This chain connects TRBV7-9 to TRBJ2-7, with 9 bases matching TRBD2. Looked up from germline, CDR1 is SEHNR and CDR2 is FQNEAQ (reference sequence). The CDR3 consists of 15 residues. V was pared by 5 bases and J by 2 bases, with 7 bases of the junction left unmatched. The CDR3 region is CASSVPGLAPYEQYF. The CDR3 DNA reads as TGTGCCAGCAGCGTACCGGGACTAGCCCCCTACGAGCAGTACTTC.

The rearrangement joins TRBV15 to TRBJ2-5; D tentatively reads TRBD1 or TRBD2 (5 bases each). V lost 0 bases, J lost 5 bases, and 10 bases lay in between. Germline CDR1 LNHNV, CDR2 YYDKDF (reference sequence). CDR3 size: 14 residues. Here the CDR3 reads CATSRDLGTETQYF. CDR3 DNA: TGTGCCACCAGCAGAGATTTGGGGACGGAGACCCAGTACTTC.

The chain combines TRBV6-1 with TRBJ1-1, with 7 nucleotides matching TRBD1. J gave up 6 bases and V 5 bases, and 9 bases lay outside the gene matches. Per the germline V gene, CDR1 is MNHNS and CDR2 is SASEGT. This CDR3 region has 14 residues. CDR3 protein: CASSPIDRDPEAFF. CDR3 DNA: TGTGCCAGCAGTCCGATAGACAGGGACCCTGAAGCTTTCTTT.

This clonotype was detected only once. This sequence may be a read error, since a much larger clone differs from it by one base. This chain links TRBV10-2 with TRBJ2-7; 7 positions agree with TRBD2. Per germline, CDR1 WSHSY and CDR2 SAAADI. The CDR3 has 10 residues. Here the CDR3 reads CARSSGGQYF. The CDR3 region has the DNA TGCGCCCGCAGCTCGGGAGGGCAGTACTTC.

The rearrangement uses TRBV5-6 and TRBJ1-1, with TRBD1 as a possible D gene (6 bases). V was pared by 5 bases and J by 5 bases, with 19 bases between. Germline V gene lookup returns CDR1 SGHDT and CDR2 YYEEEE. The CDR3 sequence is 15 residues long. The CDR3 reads CASSPTWGAETEAFF. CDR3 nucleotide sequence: TGTGCCAGCAGTCCAACCTGGGGGGCAGAGACTGAAGCTTTCTTT.